Presented here are 17 T cell receptor beta chains from one specimen sequenced in a study of blood T cells in healthy people across ages. For the second PCR, which ran for roughly 7 to 11 cycles, a sample-barcoded 5' primer and a J-beta primer mix were used. TCRdb independently ran MiXCR on the 5' RACE reads; one entry per CDR3 protein. The data contain 1.5 million to 2 million distinct CDR3 sequences, roughly 27% of them seen just once; the ten biggest clones take up roughly 8%. The sequenced material came from blood. Every receptor here comes from a woman aged 25 to 45 in good health.

As regards this clonotype: Possible read error: a much larger clone is one base away. The chain recombines TRBV5-1 with TRBJ2-1, with TRBD1 as a possible D gene (5 bases). CDR1 is SGHRS and CDR2 is YFSETQ in the germline V gene. This CDR3 is 15 amino acids long. The CDR3 spells CAGSLFRGAYNEQFF. The CDR3 region has the DNA TGCGCCGGCAGCTTGTTTAGGGGTGCTTACAATGAGCAGTTCTTC.

The V and J genes are TRBV7-8 and TRBJ1-5; TRBD1 matches 8 bases. J gave up 3 bases and V 7 bases, and 8 bases lay outside the gene matches. The CDR3 is 15 residues long. Germline V CDR1 and CDR2: SGHVS, FQNEAQ. The CDR3 spells CASNPGTGLNQPQHF. The CDR3 DNA sequence: TGTGCCAGCAACCCGGGGACAGGTCTCAATCAGCCCCAGCATTTT.

The table lists this clonotype with a few counts. The V gene is TRBV10-3, the J gene TRBJ1-5; D is undetermined. Trimming cost V 10 bases and J 0 bases, with 13 bases left between them. The CDR3 spans 14 residues. Germline values: CDR1 ENHRY, CDR2 SYGVKD. CDR3 sequence: CARGTGSSNQPQHF. The CDR3 region has the DNA TGTGCCAGAGGAACCGGGAGTAGCAATCAGCCCCAGCATTTT.

This clonotype was seen at least ten times. V usage is TRBV7-2 and J usage is TRBJ2-1; D is possibly TRBD1 or TRBD2 (5 bases each). V lost 3 bases and J 9 bases, leaving 9 bases between the germline ends. The CDR3 is made up of 12 amino acids. The germline gives CDR1 SGHTA, CDR2 FQGNSA. CDR3 in amino acids: CASSLGVVEQFF. The CDR3 coding sequence is TGTGCCAGCAGCTTGGGGGTGGTTGAGCAGTTCTTC.

The DNA for the CDR3 is TGTGCCATCAGTGAGTCTGGGACAGGGGACTATGGCTACACCTTC. Amino acids: CAISESGTGDYGYTF. The J gene is TRBJ1-2, the V gene TRBV10-3; 10 nucleotides agree with TRBD1. Germline CDR1 ENHRY, CDR2 SYGVKD. The CDR3 covers 15 residues. V dropped 0 bases and J dropped 3; count of bases not matched to a gene: 1.

This clonotype was counted between two and nine times. The chain has TRBV25-1 and TRBJ2-3; TRBD2 matches 8 bases. This CDR3 comprises 15 residues. Losses at the gene ends were 8 bases for V and 2 bases for J; bases not matched to a gene: 9. The germline V gene encodes CDR1 MGHDK and CDR2 SYGVNS. The CDR3 protein is CASGKAGVNTDTQYF. The CDR3 coding sequence is TGTGCCAGCGGTAAAGCGGGAGTGAACACAGATACGCAGTATTTT.

This clonotype has just a few counts. The chain combines TRBV20-1 with TRBJ2-1; D not resolved. The ends were cut back, 3 bases at V and 0 bases at J, with 12 bases in the middle. Germline V gene data show CDR1 as DFQATT and CDR2 as SNEGSKA (reference sequence). This CDR3 has 15 amino acids. The CDR3 is CSASYTAYSYNEQFF. The CDR3 region has the DNA TGCAGTGCTAGCTATACTGCCTACTCCTACAATGAGCAGTTCTTC.

At least ten counts were recorded for this clonotype. DNA of the CDR3: TGCAGCGTTGAGCCTGGGCAGACAAAAAGCTCCTACGAGCAGTACTTC. As protein: CSVEPGQTKSSYEQYF. The chain couples TRBV29-1 to TRBJ2-7; D gene ambiguous. The germline V and J ends were trimmed by 3 bases and 0 bases, with 18 bases remaining between them. The CDR3 totals 16 residues. Germline V gene sequence: CDR1 SQVTM, CDR2 ANQGSEA.

This clonotype was seen only a few times. The chain has TRBV14 and TRBJ1-2; D call uncertain. The CDR3 length is 17 residues. The germline V gene encodes CDR1 SGHDN and CDR2 FVKESK. The V and J ends lost 1 base and 7 bases respectively, with 22 bases between them. As DNA, the CDR3 is TGTGCCAGCAGCCAAGGAGGCCTCGGGCCGACGGGTGGTGGCTACACCTTC. This translates into CASSQGGLGPTGGGYTF.

In this sample, this clonotype turned up a few times. V usage is TRBV7-2 and J usage is TRBJ2-1; 9 positions agree with TRBD2. V lost 4 bases to trimming and J lost 8 bases; unmatched junction nucleotides: 9. There are 15 residues in the CDR3. CDR1 is SGHTA, CDR2 FQGNSA, per germline. The CDR3 is CASSWSGGQGDEQFF. CDR3 sequence (DNA): TGTGCCAGCAGCTGGAGCGGGGGGCAGGGGGATGAGCAGTTCTTC.

This clonotype was seen a few times. This chain joins TRBV5-6 and TRBJ2-1; D ambiguous. Germline V gene sequence: CDR1 SGHDT, CDR2 YYEEEE. The CDR3 consists of 15 residues. V lost 2 bases, J lost 3 bases, and 12 bases lay in between. The CDR3 sequence is CASSLAPLGYNEQFF. As DNA, the CDR3 is TGTGCCAGCAGCTTAGCGCCCCTGGGCTACAATGAGCAGTTCTTC.

The chain is built from TRBV7-2 and TRBJ1-4; D ambiguous. Germline V gene data show CDR1 as SGHTA and CDR2 as FQGNSA. The V and J ends lost 1 base and 1 base respectively, with 16 bases between them. The CDR3 is made up of 18 amino acids. CDR3 protein: CASSLVDGSLRTNEKLFF. CDR3 nucleotide sequence: TGTGCCAGCAGCTTAGTTGACGGCAGTCTCCGAACTAATGAAAAACTGTTTTTT.

This clonotype has only a few counts. The chain uses TRBV5-1 and TRBJ1-2; D not certain. Trimming stripped 2 bases from V and 6 bases from J, with 8 bases between. The CDR3 is made up of 12 amino acids. Germline V lookup: CDR1 SGHRS, CDR2 YFSETQ. The CDR3 loop reads CASSLRDDGYTF. The CDR3 DNA sequence: TGCGCCAGCAGCTTAAGGGATGATGGCTACACCTTC.

The sample holds a few counts of this clonotype. The chain links TRBV10-3 to TRBJ2-7, with TRBD2 matching 8 bases. This CDR3 spans 14 amino acids. V was pared by 6 bases and J by 5 bases, with 9 bases of the junction left unmatched. CDR1 is ENHRY, CDR2 SYGVKD, per germline. CDR3 sequence: CAIRPGLGADEQYF. The CDR3 region has the DNA TGTGCCATCAGGCCGGGACTAGGCGCCGACGAGCAGTACTTC.

The chain joins TRBV25-1 to TRBJ2-7, with D possibly matching TRBD1 (6 bases). The CDR3 contains 12 residues. V was trimmed by 6 bases and J by 5 bases, leaving 11 bases between them. Germline assignment: CDR1 MGHDK and CDR2 SYGVNS. This CDR3 reads CASRQGFHEQYF. In nucleotides, the CDR3 is TGTGCCAGCAGGCAGGGGTTCCACGAGCAGTACTTC.

Turning to this clonotype: This may be a read error: a much more frequent sequence differs by one nucleotide. This chain connects TRBV20-1 to TRBJ2-5; 8 bases are a match to TRBD2. Germline V gene sequence: CDR1 DFQATT, CDR2 SNEGSKA (reference sequence). CDR3 size: 13 residues. This chain's CDR3 is CSAHIAGQEAQYF. The CDR3 DNA follows: TGCAGTGCTCATATAGCGGGGCAAGAGGCCCAGTACTTC.

The DNA of the CDR3 is TGTGCCAGCAGCTTAAATGCCTTTCCAAGCACAGATACGCAGTATTTT. Protein: CASSLNAFPSTDTQYF. The rearrangement uses TRBV7-3 and TRBJ2-3; D not resolved. Trimming left V 1 base short and J 0 bases short, with 11 bases between. Germline CDR1 SGHTA, CDR2 FQGTGA. The CDR3 has 16 residues.